Each of the 32 T cell receptor beta chains below was sequenced from the same sample in a study of breast tumors, draining lymph nodes, adjacent tissues. Each CDR3 protein is one row after TCRdb ran MiXCR on the multiplex PCR reads. The sample includes under 250,000 distinct CDR3 sequences, about 32% of them seen just once. Breast cancer patients provided tissue from their axillary draining lymph nodes. Material for sequencing was axillary lymph node tissue. Source of these receptors: a female donor with breast cancer. Some clones in this sample may be carry-over from other donors' samples.

This clonotype was found a few times. The chain is built from TRBV28 and TRBJ2-7; 9 bases are shared with TRBD1. CDR3 length equals 17 residues. The J segment lost 2 bases and the V segment lost 9 bases, leaving 17 bases of the junction unmatched. Germline V gives CDR1 MDHEN, CDR2 SYDVKM. The CDR3 nucleotides are TGTGCCAGTTATCCCACCCAACAGGGGGCCCTAACCTACGAGCAGTACTTC. Translated: CASYPTQQGALTYEQYF.

The chain combines TRBV29-1 with TRBJ1-3; tentative D call: TRBD1 (6 bases). The CDR3 sequence is 12 residues long. Trimming removed 7 bases from V and 4 bases from J, with 11 bases in between. CDR1 and CDR2 from the germline V gene are SQVTM and ANQGSEA. The DNA for the CDR3 is TGCAGCGCAGGGGAGTCCGGAAACACCATATATTTT. This codes for CSAGESGNTIYF.

With respect to this clonotype: A much larger clone lies a single base off, so this may be a read error. This rearrangement joins TRBV10-1 to TRBJ2-3; tentative D call: TRBD1 (5 bases). The J call may be wrong; the DNA end is better matched by TRBJ1-5. CDR1 and CDR2 (germline): WNHNN, SYGVQD (reference sequence). The CDR3 has 15 amino acids. The CDR3, as DNA: TGCGCCAGCAGGGGGACTACGACAATTCTCGATACGCAGCATTTT. This codes for CASRGTTTILDTQHF.

The chain links TRBV24-1 to TRBJ1-1; unclear D gene. Germline CDR1 reads KGHDR; CDR2 reads SFDVKD. V lost 10 bases and J 0 bases, leaving 8 bases between the germline ends. The CDR3 has 12 residues. DNA of the CDR3: TGTGCCACTATTGTAGTGAACACTGAAGCTTTCTTT. Translating gives CATIVVNTEAFF.

This clonotype was counted at least ten times. The chain recombines TRBV30 with TRBJ2-5; D unresolved. Germline CDR1 is GTSNPN and CDR2 is SVGIG (reference sequence). Trimming pared 2 bases from V and 5 bases from J, leaving 12 bases between. The CDR3 runs 13 residues. The CDR3 nucleotides are TGTGCCTGGAGTTATAGTCGCCGGGAGACCCAGTACTTC. It is translated as CAWSYSRRETQYF.

This rearrangement joins TRBV27 to TRBJ1-2; D is perhaps TRBD1 (5 bases). Per the germline V gene, CDR1 is MNHEY and CDR2 is SMNVEV (reference sequence). The CDR3 spans 17 residues. Trimming removed 3 bases from V and 0 bases from J, with 17 bases in between. Written as DNA, the CDR3 is TGTGCCAGCAGTTTGGGGCCAGCAGGGCGAGCTAACTATGGCTACACCTTC. Protein: CASSLGPAGRANYGYTF.

This clonotype was found many times. This chain links TRBV5-6 with TRBJ2-2; D is unresolved. Trimming shortened V by 0 bases and J by 5 bases, and 11 bases separated the two germline ends. The CDR3 totals 15 residues. Germline V lookup: CDR1 SGHDT, CDR2 YYEEEE. The CDR3: CASSLVSRRTGELFF. CDR3 sequence (DNA): TGTGCCAGCAGCTTGGTTAGTCGGCGAACCGGGGAGCTGTTTTTT. The complete variable domain, with remaining parts taken from reference TRBV5-6 and TRBJ2-2, reads DAGVTQSPTHLIKTRGQQVTLRCSPKSGHDTVSWYQQALGQGPQFIFQYYEEEERQRGNFPDRFSGHQFPNYSSELNVNALLLGDSALYLCASSLVSRRTGELFFGEGSRLTVL.

This chain links TRBV25-1 with TRBJ2-5; D not certain. Germline CDR1 and CDR2: MGHDK and SYGVNS. V was trimmed by 4 bases and J by 2 bases, leaving 23 bases between them. This CDR3 is built from 18 residues. This chain's CDR3 is CASSAYLAAPKVQETQYF. In DNA, the CDR3 is TGTGCCAGCAGTGCTTACCTCGCAGCTCCGAAAGTACAAGAGACCCAGTACTTC.

This clonotype was observed many times. The V and J genes are TRBV12-3 or TRBV12-4 and TRBJ2-7, with TRBD2 matching 13 bases. The CDR3 is 14 amino acids. The V gene end was trimmed by 5 bases and the J gene end by 2 bases; junction bases not matched to a gene: 0. For the CDR3, the DNA is TGTGCCAGCAGTGGGACTAGCGGGGCCTACGAGCAGTACTTC. Protein sequence: CASSGTSGAYEQYF.

The rearrangement links TRBV2 to TRBJ2-5, with 7 bases lining up with TRBD1. CDR3 size: 13 residues. Germline assignment: CDR1 SNHLY and CDR2 FYNNEI. V lost 5 bases, J lost 9 bases, and 9 bases stayed unmatched. The CDR3 region has the DNA TGTGCCAGCAGTCTAGGGGGCAATCAGCCCCAGTACTTC. Its translation: CASSLGGNQPQYF.

At least ten counts were recorded for this clonotype. V usage is TRBV5-1 and J usage is TRBJ1-2; D gene unclear. Germline assignment: CDR1 SGHRS and CDR2 YFSETQ. CDR3 length: 13 amino acids. Trimming pared 4 bases from V and 3 bases from J, leaving 10 bases between. The CDR3 sequence: CASSPNGDYGYTF. The CDR3 DNA follows: TGCGCCAGCAGCCCGAACGGGGACTATGGCTACACCTTC.

This clonotype was detected many times. The CDR3 protein is CASRSGQGPYNEQFF. CDR3 DNA: TGTGCCAGCAGGTCGGGACAGGGCCCCTACAATGAGCAGTTCTTC. The genes are TRBV7-3 and TRBJ2-1, with 9 nucleotides matching TRBD1. The CDR3 loop spans 15 amino acids. Germline CDR1 is SGHTA and CDR2 is FQGTGA. The J segment lost 2 bases and the V segment lost 6 bases, leaving 5 bases of the junction unmatched. The full variable domain, completed using reference TRBV7-3 and TRBJ2-1, is GAGVSQTPSNKVTEKGKYVELRCDPISGHTALYWYRQSLGQGPEFLIYFQGTGAADDSGLPNDRFFAVRPEGSVSTLKIQRTERGDSAVYLCASRSGQGPYNEQFFGPGTRLTVL.

This clonotype was counted many times. V usage is TRBV29-1 and J usage is TRBJ2-7; the D gene could be TRBD1 or TRBD2 (5 bases each). This CDR3 is 19 amino acids long. V gave up 7 bases and J gave up 3 bases, with 34 bases separating them. From germline, CDR1 is SQVTM and CDR2 ANQGSEA. CDR3 in DNA: TGCAGCGCCGCACCGCTCCCCTGGGGACCCGGGCGGGTAATCTACGAGCAGTACTTC. Translation gives CSAAPLPWGPGRVIYEQYF.

This clonotype came up many times. The chain has TRBV28 and TRBJ1-2; D remains ambiguous. The CDR3 length is 12 residues. The germline V and J ends were trimmed by 2 bases and 9 bases, with 10 bases remaining between them. The V gene's germline CDR1 is MDHEN and CDR2 SYDVKM. The CDR3 loop is CASSLGLLSYTF. In DNA, the CDR3 is TGTGCCAGCAGTTTAGGGCTCCTCAGCTACACCTTC.

This clonotype was recorded at least ten times. This sequence joins TRBV7-8 and TRBJ2-5, with unresolved D. V was shortened by 2 bases and J by 6 bases, with 16 bases between the two germline ends. The CDR3 is made up of 15 amino acids. The germline gives CDR1 SGHVS, CDR2 FQNEAQ. The CDR3 DNA reads TGTGCCAGCAGCTTAAGGTCTAGATGGGAAAAGACCCAGTACTTC. Protein sequence: CASSLRSRWEKTQYF.

This clonotype was observed many times. The gene calls are TRBV25-1 and TRBJ2-7; 8 bases fit TRBD2. Germline V gives CDR1 MGHDK, CDR2 SYGVNS. This CDR3 contains 15 residues. With 3 bases clipped from V and 6 bases from J, the junction kept 10 bases outside the gene matches. The CDR3 spells CASSDWSGSMVEQYF. In nucleotides, the CDR3 is TGTGCCAGCAGTGATTGGAGCGGGAGTATGGTCGAGCAGTACTTC.

This clonotype has ten or more counts. The rearrangement uses TRBV5-1 and TRBJ2-1; D call uncertain. This CDR3 has 18 amino acids. Per germline, CDR1 SGHRS and CDR2 YFSETQ. Trimming removed 3 bases from V and 1 base from J, with 20 bases in between. CDR3 in DNA: TGCGCCAGCAGCTCGGCAGGACGCCCCGGCAGATCCTACAATGAGCAGTTCTTC. This sequence encodes CASSSAGRPGRSYNEQFF.

The chain recombines TRBV7-2 with TRBJ2-7; weak D call: TRBD2 (6 bases). Trimming took off 5 bases at V and 3 bases at J, with 14 bases between the two ends. The CDR3 covers 14 residues. The V gene's germline CDR1 is SGHTA and CDR2 FQGNSA. The CDR3 sequence is CASSPGDGVYEQYF. DNA of the CDR3: TGTGCCAGCAGCCCGGGGGACGGAGTCTACGAGCAGTACTTC. Combining the CDR3 with reference TRBV7-2 and TRBJ2-7 gives the whole variable domain GAGVSQSPSNKVTEKGKDVELRCDPISGHTALYWYRQSLGQGLEFLIYFQGNSAPDKSGLPSDRFSAERTGGSVSTLTIQRTQQEDSAVYLCASSPGDGVYEQYFGPGTRLTVT.

The J gene is TRBJ1-6, the V gene TRBV25-1, with 10 bases matching TRBD1. With 1 base clipped from V and 8 bases from J, the junction kept 8 bases outside the gene matches. This CDR3 is built from 17 residues. From germline, CDR1 is MGHDK and CDR2 SYGVNS. The CDR3 is CASSELGTGAADSPLHF. CDR3 nucleotides: TGTGCCAGCAGTGAATTGGGGACAGGGGCGGCGGATTCACCCCTCCACTTT.

Many counts were recorded for this clonotype. The V call is TRBV5-1, the J call TRBJ2-1; 11 bases map to TRBD2. V lost 4 bases and J lost 7; bases outside the gene matches: 7. Germline V gene lookup returns CDR1 SGHRS and CDR2 YFSETQ. This CDR3 has 15 amino acids. The CDR3 protein is CASSPGASGRNEQFF. The CDR3, as DNA: TGCGCCAGCAGCCCGGGGGCTAGCGGGAGGAATGAGCAGTTCTTC.

This clonotype was seen a single time. The chain carries TRBV19 and TRBJ2-3; 10 positions agree with TRBD2. V lost 3 bases and J lost 3; bases outside the gene matches: 6. Germline V lookup: CDR1 LNHDA, CDR2 SQIVND (reference sequence). This CDR3 is built from 16 residues. The DNA for the CDR3 is TGTGCCAGTAGTATCCATAATAGCGGGAGGACAGATACGCAGTATTTT. This encodes CASSIHNSGRTDTQYF.

The rearrangement links TRBV6-2 or TRBV6-3 to TRBJ2-1; D uncertain. This CDR3 comprises 13 residues. Germline CDR1 and CDR2: MNHEY and SVGEGT. Trimming stripped 4 bases from V and 6 bases from J, with 10 bases between. The CDR3 DNA is TGTGCCAGCAGTTCCACCCCTGGCAATGAGCAGTTCTTC. As protein: CASSSTPGNEQFF.

About this clonotype: The CDR3 does not end in the conserved phenylalanine or tryptophan, so this is likely a read error. No DNA is shown, since the ends of the CDR3 on it are uncertain; the CDR3 is the one TCRdb lists. The gene calls are TRBV7-2 and TRBJ2-5; the table gives TRBD1 as D, unverified against the DNA. Germline V gives CDR1 SGHTA, CDR2 FQGNSA. A total of 14 residues make up the CDR3, ends included. This CDR3 reads CASSPGDRSYEQHL.

This clonotype was seen repeatedly, ten times or more. One base away lies a much larger clone, so this may be a sequencing read error. The V gene is TRBV7-3, the J gene TRBJ2-5; the D gene is possibly TRBD2 (5 bases). Germline V gene lookup returns CDR1 SGHTA and CDR2 FQGTGA. This CDR3 region has 15 residues. CDR3 amino acids: CASTQSGGFQETQHF. The CDR3, as DNA: TGTGCCAGCACCCAGAGCGGTGGGTTTCAAGAGACCCAGCACTTC.

This clonotype came up many times. The chain recombines TRBV5-1 with TRBJ2-7; TRBD1 agrees at 11 bases. This CDR3 has 15 amino acids. Germline V gives CDR1 SGHRS, CDR2 YFSETQ. V lost 2 bases to trimming and J lost 3 bases; unmatched junction nucleotides: 4. DNA of the CDR3: TGCGCCAGCAGCTTTTCAGGGACAGGGGGCTACGAGCAGTACTTC. Its translation is CASSFSGTGGYEQYF. Based on the CDR3 plus reference TRBV5-1 and TRBJ2-7, the full variable domain is KAGVTQTPRYLIKTRGQQVTLSCSPISGHRSVSWYQQTPGQGLQFLFEYFSETQRNKGNFPGRFSGRQFSNSRSEMNVSTLELGDSALYLCASSFSGTGGYEQYFGPGTRLTVT.

This clonotype was detected ten times or more. The chain carries TRBV5-6 and TRBJ1-2; D is unclear. V was trimmed by 2 bases and J by 7 bases, leaving 15 bases between them. Germline V gene data show CDR1 as SGHDT and CDR2 as YYEEEE. The CDR3 extends over 14 amino acids. CDR3: CASSFYSSSSGYTF. The CDR3 DNA sequence: TGTGCCAGCAGCTTTTACTCATCCTCGAGTGGCTACACCTTC. The entire variable domain, with the rest obtained from reference TRBV5-6 and TRBJ1-2, is as follows: DAGVTQSPTHLIKTRGQQVTLRCSPKSGHDTVSWYQQALGQGPQFIFQYYEEEERQRGNFPDRFSGHQFPNYSSELNVNALLLGDSALYLCASSFYSSSSGYTFGSGTRLTVV.

This clonotype came up many times. The chain has TRBV11-3 and TRBJ2-5, with D perhaps assigned TRBD1 or TRBD2 (7 bases each). Trimming took off 0 bases at V and 5 bases at J, with 19 bases between the two ends. Germline V gene lookup returns CDR1 SGHNT and CDR2 YENEEA. The CDR3 has 17 residues. The CDR3 sequence: CASSLDPLRGGLETQYF. The CDR3 coding sequence is TGTGCCAGCAGCTTAGATCCCCTCAGGGGGGGGCTTGAGACCCAGTACTTC.

This clonotype occurred many times. V gene TRBV19 combines with J gene TRBJ1-3; 11 bases line up with TRBD1. The J segment lost 4 bases and the V segment lost 6 bases, leaving 11 bases of the junction unmatched. The germline V gene encodes CDR1 LNHDA and CDR2 SQIVND (reference sequence). The CDR3 runs to 17 residues. The CDR3 region is CASRDGQGALSGNTIYF. The CDR3 nucleotides are TGTGCCAGTAGGGACGGACAGGGGGCTTTGTCCGGAAACACCATATATTTT.

On this clonotype: A junction end diverges from the germline sequence, so it may reflect a read error. The chain carries TRBV7-8 and TRBJ1-2; TRBD1 aligns across 7 bases. The CDR3 is 13 amino acids. CDR1 is SGHVS and CDR2 is FQNEAQ in the germline V gene. CDR3 sequence: CAGSPDREYGYTF. CDR3 nucleotides: TGTGCCGGCAGCCCAGACAGGGAATATGGCTACACCTTC.

Comments on this clonotype: Possible read error: a much larger clone is one base away. The chain couples TRBV7-6 to TRBJ2-7; no clear D gene. The CDR3 extends over 16 amino acids. Germline loops: CDR1 SGHVS, CDR2 FNYEAQ. Trimming cost V 3 bases and J 5 bases, with 20 bases left between them. For the CDR3, the DNA is TGTGCCAGCAGCTTGGGTTCGTCAGGAGTTGGAAACGAGCAGTACTTC. Residues: CASSLGSSGVGNEQYF.

This clonotype was counted between two and nine times. Since a much larger clone is just one base distant, this may be a read error. The chain combines TRBV2 with TRBJ2-1; D remains ambiguous. Germline V gene data show CDR1 as SNHLY and CDR2 as FYNNEI. This CDR3 region has 12 residues. CDR3 coding DNA: TGTGCCAGCAGTGAGGTTTACAATGAGCGGTTCTTC. Encoded protein: CASSEVYNERFF.

This clonotype was seen many times. This sequence joins TRBV20-1 and TRBJ2-3; no clear D. V was pared by 2 bases and J by 4 bases, with 4 bases between. From germline, CDR1 is DFQATT and CDR2 SNEGSKA (reference sequence). This CDR3 is built from 11 residues. In DNA form, the CDR3 reads TGCAGTGCTAGACTAGCAGATACGCAGTATTTT. As protein: CSARLADTQYF.